Detailed here is one T cell receptor (beta chain). RNA amounts of about 0.5 to 1 ug underwent reverse transcription with random hexamers. TCRdb re-analysed the immunoSEQ multiplex PCR reads in MiXCR, keeping a single row per CDR3 protein. The sample contains more than 90,000 distinct CDR3 sequences, 85% to 95% of which appear only once. The sample originates from a study of CD8 T cells in Susac syndrome. CD8+ and CD4+ T cells from blood underwent TCR beta sequencing, which was carried out in a high-throughput format. Germline values: CDR1 SGDLS, CDR2 YYNGEE. V dropped 3 bases and J dropped 0 bases, with 3 bases sitting between them. The CDR3 totals 13 residues.

The chain has TRBV9 and TRBJ2-2; the D is unclear. The sample consisted of CD4+ T cells from PBMCs. The sequence was collected from a human donor with multiple sclerosis. CDR3 sequence (DNA): TGTGCCAGCAGCGCCGCGAACACCGGGGAGCTGTTTTTT. Translation: CASSAANTGELFF.